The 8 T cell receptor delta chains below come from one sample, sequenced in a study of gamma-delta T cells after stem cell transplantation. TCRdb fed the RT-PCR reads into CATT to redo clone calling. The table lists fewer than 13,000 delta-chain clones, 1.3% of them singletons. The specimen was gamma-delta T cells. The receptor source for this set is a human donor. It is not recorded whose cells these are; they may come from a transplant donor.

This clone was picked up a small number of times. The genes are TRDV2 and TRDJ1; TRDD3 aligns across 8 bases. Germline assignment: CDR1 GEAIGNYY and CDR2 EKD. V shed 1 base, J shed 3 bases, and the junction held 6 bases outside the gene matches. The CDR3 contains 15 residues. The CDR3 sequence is CACDTVGDESDKLIF. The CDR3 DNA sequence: TGTGCCTGTGACACAGTGGGGGATGAGTCCGATAAACTCATCTTT.

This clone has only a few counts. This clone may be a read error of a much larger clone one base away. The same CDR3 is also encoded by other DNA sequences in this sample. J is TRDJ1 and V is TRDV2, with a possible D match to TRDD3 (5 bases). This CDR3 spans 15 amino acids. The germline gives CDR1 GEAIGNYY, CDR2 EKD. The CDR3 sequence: CACDTVGSYTDKLIF. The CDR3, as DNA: TGTGCCTGTGACACCGTGGGATCTTACACCGACAAACTCATCTTT.

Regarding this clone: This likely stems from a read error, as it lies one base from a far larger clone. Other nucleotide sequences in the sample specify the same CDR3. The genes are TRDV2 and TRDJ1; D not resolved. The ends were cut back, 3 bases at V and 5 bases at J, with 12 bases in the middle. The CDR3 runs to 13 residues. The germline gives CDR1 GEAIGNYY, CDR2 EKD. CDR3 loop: CACDPVGEDKLIF. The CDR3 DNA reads TGTGCCTGTGACCCTGTTGGCGAGGATAAACTCATCTTT.

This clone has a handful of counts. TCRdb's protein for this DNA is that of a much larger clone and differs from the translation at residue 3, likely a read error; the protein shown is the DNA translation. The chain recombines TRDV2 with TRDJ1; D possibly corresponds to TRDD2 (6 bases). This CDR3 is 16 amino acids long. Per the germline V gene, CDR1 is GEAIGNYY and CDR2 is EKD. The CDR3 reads CASDILLPSGTDKLIF. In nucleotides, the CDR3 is TGTGCCAGTGACATCCTCCTACCAAGCGGAACCGATAAACTCATCTTT.

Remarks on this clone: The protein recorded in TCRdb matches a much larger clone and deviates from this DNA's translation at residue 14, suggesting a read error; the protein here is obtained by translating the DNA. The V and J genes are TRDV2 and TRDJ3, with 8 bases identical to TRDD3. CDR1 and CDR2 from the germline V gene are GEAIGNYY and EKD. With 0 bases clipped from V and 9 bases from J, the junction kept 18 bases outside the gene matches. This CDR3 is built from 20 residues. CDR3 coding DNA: TGTGCCTGTGACACCGGGCTACTGGTGAGGGATACGGTGGGCACCCGACAGATGTTTTTC. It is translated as CACDTGLLVRDTVGTRQMFF.

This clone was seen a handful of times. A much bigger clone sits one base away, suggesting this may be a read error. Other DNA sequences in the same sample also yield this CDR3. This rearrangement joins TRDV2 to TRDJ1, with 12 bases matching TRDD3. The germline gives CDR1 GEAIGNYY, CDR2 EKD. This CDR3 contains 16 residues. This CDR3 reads CACLFWGIRGTDKLIF. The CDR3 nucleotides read TGTGCCTGTTTATTCTGGGGGATACGGGGTACCGACAAACTCATCTTT.

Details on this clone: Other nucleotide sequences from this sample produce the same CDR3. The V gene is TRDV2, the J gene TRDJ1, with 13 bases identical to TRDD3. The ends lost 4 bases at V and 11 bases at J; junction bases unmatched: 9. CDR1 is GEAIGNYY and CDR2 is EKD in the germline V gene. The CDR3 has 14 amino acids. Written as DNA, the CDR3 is TGTGCCTGTGATCACGTACTGGGGGATACGCTCCTCATCTTT. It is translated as CACDHVLGDTLLIF.

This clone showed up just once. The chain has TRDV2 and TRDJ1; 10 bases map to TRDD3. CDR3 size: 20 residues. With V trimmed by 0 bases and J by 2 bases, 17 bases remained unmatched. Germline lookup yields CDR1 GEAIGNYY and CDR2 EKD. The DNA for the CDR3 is TGTGCCTGTGACACCGCATTCGGGGGGATACGCAGGCTAAATACCGATAAACTCATCTTT. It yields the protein CACDTAFGGIRRLNTDKLIF.